This T cell receptor beta chain is drawn from a study of T cells after yellow fever vaccination (dated by TCRdb to 2018 to 2020). Notes on the research overall: Libraries from fractions with low cell numbers were prepared with the SMART-Seq v4 Ultra Low Input RNA kit. Blood samples were taken at several timepoints before and after primary and secondary immunization, and bulk PBMC replicates and cell subsets were isolated. Two healthy male donors, one aged 18 to 30 and one aged 30 to 39 years, were included in the cohort. To track T-cell clones before and after primary and booster YFV17D yellow fever vaccination, bulk TCR alpha and beta repertoires were sequenced longitudinally. What the work shows at the level of the full study, not this receptor alone: A small share of clonotypes occurred in both CD4 and CD8 compartments, likely arising from convergent recombination. Most clones expanded after primary vaccination were re-detected after the booster (almost 98% of CD4 and roughly 85% of CD8), suggesting broad memory maintenance. Because the study included only a couple of donors, the extent to which the findings can be generalized is limited. Computational filtering was needed because FACS-sorted repertoires could contain abundant contaminating clonotypes from the bulk population. The secondary T-cell response was found to be weaker but faster than the primary response, with a peak reached on day 5 rather than on day 15.

Sequenced using an Illumina NovaSeq 6000. Synthesis of TCR cDNA relied on 5'RACE template switching, a step that introduced a universal primer site along with unique molecular identifiers. Priming of cDNA synthesis was performed from both the TCR alpha and TCR beta constant segments. Two PCR steps were used to amplify libraries, with sample barcodes and sequencing adapters being added in the second step. Libraries were sequenced on Illumina HiSeq 2500 (2x100 bp) or NovaSeq (2x150 bp). In the original analysis: MIGEC handled demultiplexing of reads and collapsing into UMI consensus sequences, while MiXCR performed V(D)J alignment. Using edgeR on replicate PBMC samples, clonotypes were called vaccine-responding if FDR was below 0.01 and the log2 fold change was above 5 up to day 15. Each bulk clonotype was labeled CD4 or CD8 based on which sequenced repertoire, CD4 or CD8, contained the clonotype at higher abundance. TCRdb reworked the public reads: Q25 trimming with fastp, MiXCR clone assembly, productive beta chains retained. Rows merge per CDR3 protein into single entries with the most common DNA and genes. TCRdb's processing, not the authors' own work, is the source of the V and J calls. The sample yields roughly 350,000 distinct CDR3 sequences; over 4% were counted once. The ten top clones hold roughly 24% of the sample.

The cysteine opens and the phenylalanine closes a CDR3 of 14 amino acids. Of the read, only the CDR3 DNA is kept; its 42 bases are in frame from base 1. The junction carries 18 bases between V and J, which are trimmed by 8 bases and 6 bases respectively. Worth noting for this clonotype: Its antigen remains unidentified. No much larger clonotype is one base removed from it; base qualities were not supplied.

The treatment or condition label, read with the paper, signifies: live attenuated yellow fever vaccine strain. At each blood-draw timepoint, two biological replicates of bulk PBMCs were obtained. PBMCs were isolated from peripheral blood using a standard Ficoll-Paque protocol. TriZol was used to extract RNA from bulk PBMCs, from CD4 and CD8 fractions, and from dextramer-positive and dextramer-negative fractions. The V and J segments used are TRBV12-3 or TRBV12-4 and TRBJ2-3; the D segment is perhaps TRBD1 or TRBD2, each sharing 6 matched bases. The TCR was taken from a man between 18 and 35 years old who received the YFV17D yellow fever vaccine. The material sequenced was PBMCs, taken 5 days after the yellow fever booster vaccination. The DNA reads TGTGCCAGCTACTGGGGGGCGAAGGGGGATACGCAGTATTTT. Its coded protein is CASYWGAKGDTQYF.